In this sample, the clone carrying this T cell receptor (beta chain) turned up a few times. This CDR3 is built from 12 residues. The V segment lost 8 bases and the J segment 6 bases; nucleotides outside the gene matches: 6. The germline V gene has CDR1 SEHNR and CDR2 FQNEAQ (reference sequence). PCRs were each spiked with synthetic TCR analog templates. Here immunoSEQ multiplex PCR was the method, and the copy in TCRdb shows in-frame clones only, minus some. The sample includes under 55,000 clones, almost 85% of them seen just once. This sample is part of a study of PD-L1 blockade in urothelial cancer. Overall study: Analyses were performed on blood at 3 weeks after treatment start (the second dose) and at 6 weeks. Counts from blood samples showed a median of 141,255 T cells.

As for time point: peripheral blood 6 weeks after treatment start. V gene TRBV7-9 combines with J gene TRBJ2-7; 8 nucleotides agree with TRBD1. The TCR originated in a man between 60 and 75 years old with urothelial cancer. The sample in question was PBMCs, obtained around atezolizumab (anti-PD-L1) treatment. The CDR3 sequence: CASSSGGSEQYF. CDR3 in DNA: TGTGCCAGCTCATCAGGGGGCTCCGAGCAGTACTTC.